This TCR beta chain was sequenced for a study of T cell repertoires in cytomegalovirus infection. This clonotype occurred a few times. Each CDR3 protein gets one entry after TCRdb re-called the reads with MiXCR. The data hold about 530,000 distinct CDR3 sequences, with about 30% observed a single time. The CDR3 runs to 18 residues. Germline CDR1 and CDR2: MNHEY and SVGEGT. Trimming removed 6 bases from V and 0 bases from J, with 20 bases in between. J is TRBJ2-2 and V is TRBV6-2 or TRBV6-3, with a tentative D call TRBD2 (5 bases). This receptor was taken from a human donor in good health (CMV status not recorded). Some clones in this sample may be carry-over from other donors' samples. The sequencing sample was made of PBMCs. The CDR3 sequence: CASSYPATGIANTGELFF. Here the CDR3 DNA reads TGTGCCAGCAGCTACCCTGCAACGGGGATAGCGAACACCGGGGAGCTGTTTTTT.